These 27 T cell receptor beta chains were sequenced from one sample in a study of CD8 T cells in Susac syndrome. cDNA came from about 0.51 to 1 ug RNA primed by random hexamers. TCRdb fed the immunoSEQ multiplex PCR reads into MiXCR, producing one record per CDR3 protein. The data hold roughly 150,000 distinct CDR3 sequences, with 90% to 96% observed a single time. The sample consisted of CD4+ T cells from PBMCs. These receptors were obtained from a human donor with Susac syndrome.

The rearrangement joins TRBV12-3 or TRBV12-4 to TRBJ1-1, with TRBD1 as a possible D gene (5 bases). V lost 7 bases, J lost 3 bases, and 21 bases lay in between. The CDR3 is 16 residues long. The DNA of the CDR3 is TGTGCCAGCATTAGGAGGATGGGGCGCTGGGACACTGAAGCTTTCTTT. Protein: CASIRRMGRWDTEAFF.

The gene calls are TRBV3-1 and TRBJ1-1; a possible D gene is TRBD1 (5 bases). The CDR3 has 13 residues. V gave up 8 bases and J gave up 6 bases, with 16 bases separating them. Germline CDR1 LGHDT, CDR2 YNNKEL (reference sequence). CDR3 sequence reads: CASSQGILPEAFF. CDR3 sequence (DNA): TGTGCCAGCTCCCAGGGTATCTTACCTGAAGCTTTCTTT.

The chain combines TRBV27 with TRBJ2-1; 7 bases fit TRBD1. The CDR3 extends over 14 amino acids. With 5 bases clipped from V and 5 bases from J, the junction kept 6 bases outside the gene matches. Germline lookup yields CDR1 MNHEY and CDR2 SMNVEV (reference sequence). The CDR3 DNA reads TGTGCCAGCAGTCCCCGGACAGGTAACAATGAGCAGTTCTTC. Its protein is CASSPRTGNNEQFF.

The V call is TRBV7-2, the J call TRBJ1-4; D is perhaps TRBD1 (6 bases). The CDR3 runs to 14 residues. V lost 5 bases and J lost 5, with 12 bases in between. In germline, CDR1 is SGHTA, CDR2 FQGNSA. This CDR3 is CASSPGTYNEKLFF. CDR3 nucleotide sequence: TGTGCCAGCAGCCCCGGGACATACAATGAAAAACTGTTTTTT.

The CDR3 sequence is CASSFRSQKQETQYF. The DNA for the CDR3 is TGTGCCAGCAGCTTCAGGTCACAAAAACAAGAGACCCAGTACTTC. The rearrangement links TRBV11-2 to TRBJ2-5, with no clear D. Trimming removed 3 bases from V and 2 bases from J, with 13 bases in between. The germline CDR1 and CDR2 sequences are SGHAT and FQNNGV. The CDR3 loop spans 15 amino acids.

This chain links TRBV20-1 with TRBJ2-3, with TRBD2 matching over 12 bases. The CDR3 has 15 amino acids. V shed 1 base and J 6 bases; nucleotides not matched to a gene: 5. Germline V CDR1 and CDR2: DFQATT, SNEGSKA (reference sequence). In DNA form, the CDR3 reads TGCAGTGCTAGAGGACTAGCGGGAGCGGTCGATACGCAGTATTTT. Translating gives CSARGLAGAVDTQYF.

The chain carries TRBV20-1 and TRBJ1-1, with 9 bases identical to TRBD1. In germline, CDR1 is DFQATT, CDR2 SNEGSKA (reference sequence). The junction had 11 bases not matched to a gene; V was cut back by 5 bases and J by 7 bases. The CDR3 sequence is 14 residues long. Here the CDR3 DNA reads TGCAGTGCTGCCGGGACAGGGTCCGGGAGTGAAGCTTTCTTT. Protein: CSAAGTGSGSEAFF.

The chain links TRBV5-1 to TRBJ2-6, with 8 bases that match TRBD1. V was clipped by 0 bases and J by 2 bases; unmatched bases: 1. CDR1 SGHRS and CDR2 YFSETQ come from the germline V gene. The CDR3 spans 16 residues. The CDR3 protein is CASSLETGAGANVLTF. The CDR3 bases are TGCGCCAGCAGCTTGGAGACAGGGGCTGGGGCCAACGTCCTGACTTTC.

The V call is TRBV28, the J call TRBJ2-2; D remains ambiguous. From germline, CDR1 is MDHEN and CDR2 SYDVKM. The CDR3 contains 11 residues. Trimming removed 1 base from V and 6 bases from J, with 0 bases in between. CDR3 in DNA: TGTGCCAGCAGTTTATCCGGGGAGCTGTTTTTT. This codes for CASSLSGELFF.

This rearrangement joins TRBV3-1 to TRBJ2-5; D might be TRBD1 (7 bases). CDR1 is LGHDT and CDR2 is YNNKEL in the germline V gene (reference sequence). Trimming took 1 base from V and 2 from J, leaving 14 bases between them. This CDR3 contains 16 residues. The CDR3 spells CASSQGAGGGQETQYF. The CDR3 DNA is TGTGCCAGCAGCCAAGGAGCAGGGGGAGGTCAAGAGACCCAGTACTTC.

The rearrangement joins TRBV25-1 to TRBJ2-7, with TRBD1 matching over 7 bases. V shed 2 bases, J shed 6 bases, and the junction held 7 bases outside the gene matches. The CDR3 runs to 14 residues. Germline loops: CDR1 MGHDK, CDR2 SYGVNS. This chain's CDR3 is CASSERDSLGEQYF. The CDR3 DNA reads TGTGCCAGCAGTGAAAGGGACAGCCTCGGCGAGCAGTACTTC.

The genes are TRBV4-1 and TRBJ1-3, with D possibly being TRBD1 (5 bases). Germline V gene data show CDR1 as MGHRA and CDR2 as YSYEKL. V was clipped by 1 base and J by 0 bases, with 16 bases between them. This CDR3 is 18 amino acids long. The chain's CDR3 is CASSQAGWGMSSGNTIYF. The DNA of the CDR3 is TGCGCCAGCAGCCAAGCGGGATGGGGCATGAGCTCTGGAAACACCATATATTTT.

This chain uses TRBV27 with TRBJ2-1; D possibly corresponds to TRBD2 (6 bases). Germline V lookup: CDR1 MNHEY, CDR2 SMNVEV (reference sequence). The CDR3 is made up of 13 amino acids. The V end was cut by 5 bases, the J end by 9 bases, with 14 bases between. CDR3 sequence: CASSMTRISEQFF. CDR3 sequence (DNA): TGTGCCAGCAGTATGACTAGAATTTCTGAGCAGTTCTTC.

This chain joins TRBV19 and TRBJ1-5; 10 bases are a match to TRBD1. Germline lookup yields CDR1 LNHDA and CDR2 SQIVND (reference sequence). V lost 9 bases and J lost 4; bases outside the gene matches: 9. The CDR3 is made up of 15 amino acids. CDR3 coding DNA: TGTGCCAGCTCCCGGGACAGGGGTGGGAATCAGCCCCAGCATTTT. This codes for CASSRDRGGNQPQHF. Full variable domain (outside the CDR3, taken from reference TRBV19 and TRBJ1-5): DGGITQSPKYLFRKEGQNVTLSCEQNLNHDAMYWYRQDPGQGLRLIYYSQIVNDFQKGDIAEGYSVSREKKESFPLTVTSAQKNPTAFYLCASSRDRGGNQPQHFGDGTRLSIL.

This clonotype was seen only a few times. The chain joins TRBV13 to TRBJ1-6, with D hard to call. The CDR3 is made up of 13 amino acids. Trimming pared 5 bases from V and 9 bases from J, leaving 11 bases between. Looked up from germline, CDR1 is PRHDT and CDR2 is FYEKMQ (reference sequence). This CDR3 reads CASSPTGVSPLHF. Here the CDR3 DNA reads TGTGCCAGCAGCCCCACGGGTGTTTCACCCCTCCACTTT.

V is TRBV20-1 and J is TRBJ1-2; D is uncertain. Looked up from germline, CDR1 is DFQATT and CDR2 is SNEGSKA (reference sequence). This CDR3 has 15 amino acids. Trimming took 7 bases from V and 1 from J, leaving 19 bases between them. The CDR3 DNA is TGCAGTGGGGATGTCGGGCAGAGCCTTAACTATGGCTACACCTTC. As protein: CSGDVGQSLNYGYTF.

The chain links TRBV6-1 to TRBJ2-5; no reliable D call. CDR1 and CDR2 (germline): MNHNS, SASEGT. V was clipped by 0 bases and J by 5 bases, with 13 bases between them. The CDR3 length is 15 residues. CDR3 residues: CASSEARRLVETQYF. CDR3 nucleotides: TGTGCCAGCAGTGAAGCGAGGCGGCTAGTTGAGACCCAGTACTTC.

The chain combines TRBV5-6 with TRBJ1-5, with a tentative D call TRBD1 (6 bases). Germline values: CDR1 SGHDT, CDR2 YYEEEE. V shed 2 bases and J shed 0 bases, with 9 bases lying between them. CDR3 size: 15 residues. The CDR3 sequence: CASSFRGHSNQPQHF. The DNA of the CDR3 is TGTGCCAGCAGCTTCAGGGGCCATAGCAATCAGCCCCAGCATTTT.

The chain employs TRBV20-1 and TRBJ2-5; 9 bases match TRBD1. This CDR3 is built from 15 residues. Germline CDR1 is DFQATT and CDR2 is SNEGSKA (reference sequence). V lost 2 bases and J lost 5; bases outside the gene matches: 9. As DNA, the CDR3 is TGCAGTGCTAGAAAGTGGGACAGGGTAGTGGAGACCCAGTACTTC. Translating it yields CSARKWDRVVETQYF.

J is TRBJ2-2 and V is TRBV5-1; TRBD1 agrees at 10 bases. The V gene's germline CDR1 is SGHRS and CDR2 YFSETQ. The CDR3 sequence is 16 residues long. Losses at the gene ends were 2 bases for V and 7 bases for J; bases not matched to a gene: 8. The CDR3 nucleotides are TGCGCCAGCAGCTTACCCCGACAGGGGGCATTCGGGGAGCTGTTTTTT. Translation gives CASSLPRQGAFGELFF.

V is TRBV9 and J is TRBJ1-2; 9 bases fit TRBD1. From germline, CDR1 is SGDLS and CDR2 YYNGEE. CDR3 length equals 17 residues. V shed 3 bases and J 10 bases; nucleotides not matched to a gene: 19. The chain's CDR3 is CASSDRDRALSKDSYTF. CDR3 DNA: TGTGCCAGCAGCGACCGGGACAGGGCGCTTAGTAAGGATTCCTACACCTTC.

The rearrangement links TRBV29-1 to TRBJ2-1; tentatively, D is TRBD1 (6 bases). The germline V gene encodes CDR1 SQVTM and CDR2 ANQGSEA. CDR3 size: 14 residues. With 6 bases removed from V and 9 bases from J, the gap between germline ends came to 21 bases. The chain's CDR3 is CSVLDRTELAEQFF. CDR3 DNA: TGCAGCGTCCTAGACAGGACAGAGCTTGCTGAGCAGTTCTTC.

V usage is TRBV20-1 and J usage is TRBJ2-1, with D unresolved. V lost 0 bases to trimming and J lost 4 bases, with 13 bases between them. Looked up from germline, CDR1 is DFQATT and CDR2 is SNEGSKA (reference sequence). This CDR3 spans 15 amino acids. The CDR3 bases are TGCAGTGCTAGAGACCGGTACGGCGGATACAATGAGCAGTTCTTC. This sequence encodes CSARDRYGGYNEQFF.

J is TRBJ2-6 and V is TRBV9, with D perhaps given as TRBD1 or TRBD2 (5 bases each). The CDR3 totals 16 residues. Trimming pared 0 bases from V and 0 bases from J, leaving 7 bases between. Germline lookup yields CDR1 SGDLS and CDR2 YYNGEE. The CDR3 nucleotides read TGTGCCAGCAGCGTAGCAGGGAGCTCTGGGGCCAACGTCCTGACTTTC. This translates into CASSVAGSSGANVLTF.

The chain has TRBV14 and TRBJ2-6; 9 positions agree with TRBD1. The junction had 7 bases not matched to a gene; V was cut back by 4 bases and J by 0 bases. Germline CDR1 reads SGHDN; CDR2 reads FVKESK. The CDR3 length is 18 residues. CDR3 sequence (DNA): TGTGCCAGCAGCCTCCTGACAGGGGGTATCTCTGGGGCCAACGTCCTGACTTTC. Translation gives CASSLLTGGISGANVLTF.

The chain carries TRBV19 and TRBJ2-7, with 11 bases fitting TRBD2. Per the germline V gene, CDR1 is LNHDA and CDR2 is SQIVND (reference sequence). CDR3 length: 15 amino acids. The junction had 8 bases not matched to a gene; V was cut back by 6 bases and J by 4 bases. In DNA, the CDR3 is TGTGCCAGTAGAGGACTAGCGGGTGGTCGGTACGAGCAGTACTTC. It yields the protein CASRGLAGGRYEQYF.

The chain uses TRBV7-2 and TRBJ2-1; D is perhaps TRBD2 (6 bases). This CDR3 spans 14 amino acids. Trimming shortened V by 5 bases and J by 5 bases, and 13 bases separated the two germline ends. Germline V gene data show CDR1 as SGHTA and CDR2 as FQGNSA. CDR3 amino acids: CASSRRRENNEQFF. The CDR3 nucleotides are TGTGCCAGCAGCCGCAGGCGGGAAAACAATGAGCAGTTCTTC.